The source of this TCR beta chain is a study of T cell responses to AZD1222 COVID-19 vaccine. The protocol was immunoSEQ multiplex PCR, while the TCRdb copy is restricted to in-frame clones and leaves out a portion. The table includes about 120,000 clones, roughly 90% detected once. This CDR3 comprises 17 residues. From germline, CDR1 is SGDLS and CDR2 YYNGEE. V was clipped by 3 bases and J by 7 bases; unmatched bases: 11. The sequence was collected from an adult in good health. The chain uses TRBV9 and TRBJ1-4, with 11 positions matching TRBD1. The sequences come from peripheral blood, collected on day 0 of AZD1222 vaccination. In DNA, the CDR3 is TGTGCCAGCAGCGAAAGAGGGACGGACAGGGGGCTTGAAAAACTGTTTTTT. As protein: CASSERGTDRGLEKLFF.